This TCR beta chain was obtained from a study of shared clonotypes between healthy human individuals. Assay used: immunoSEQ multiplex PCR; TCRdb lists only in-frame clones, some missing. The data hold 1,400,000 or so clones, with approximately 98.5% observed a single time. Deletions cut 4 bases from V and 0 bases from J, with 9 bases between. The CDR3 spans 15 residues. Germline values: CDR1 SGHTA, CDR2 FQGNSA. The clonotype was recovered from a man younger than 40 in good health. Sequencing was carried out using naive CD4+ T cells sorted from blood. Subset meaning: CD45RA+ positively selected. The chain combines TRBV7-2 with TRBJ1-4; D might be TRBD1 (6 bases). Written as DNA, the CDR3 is TGTGCCAGCAGCTCGGACAGTACAACTAATGAAAAACTGTTTTTT. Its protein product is CASSSDSTTNEKLFF.